Ten or more counts support the clone carrying this TCR beta chain. No antigen is known for it. The sample originates from a study of regulatory T cells in long-lasting Graves disease. The CDR3 loop spans 15 amino acids. V dropped 5 bases and J dropped 2 bases, with 16 bases sitting between them. This sample's time point: newly diagnosed GD, antithyroid drugs for less than 3 months. From PBMCs, RNA was extracted and then used to make the TCR library. In Xi'an, China, an endocrinology department was the source of patients. The authors drew around 9 milliliters of peripheral blood into EDTA tubes. With iRepertoire HTBI primers and Arm-PCR of CDR3 regions, TCR beta libraries were built. TCRdb ran MiXCR on the multiplex PCR reads and lists one entry per CDR3 protein. The profile shows fewer than 550,000 distinct CDR3 sequences, 16% of them singletons. Study outcomes and limitations: TRBV28 was favored in persistent disease, as were TRBJ1-2 and TRBJ2-5.

Separately, the same data were catalogued under a study of T cells in Graves' hyperthyroidism and ophthalmopathy. This second study says: Stable Graves' hyperthyroidism denoted no ophthalmopathy progression over 18 months.

The TCR was taken from a woman between 18 and 30 years old with Graves disease. This chain connects TRBV12-3 or TRBV12-4 to TRBJ2-7; tentatively, D is TRBD2 (6 bases). The input for sequencing was peripheral blood mononuclear cells (PBMCs), taken at new diagnosis, from a patient treated with antithyroid drugs. Here the CDR3 reads CASSRRDLAAYEQYF. The CDR3, as DNA: TGTGCCAGCAGTCGCCGGGACTTAGCCGCCTACGAGCAGTACTTC.